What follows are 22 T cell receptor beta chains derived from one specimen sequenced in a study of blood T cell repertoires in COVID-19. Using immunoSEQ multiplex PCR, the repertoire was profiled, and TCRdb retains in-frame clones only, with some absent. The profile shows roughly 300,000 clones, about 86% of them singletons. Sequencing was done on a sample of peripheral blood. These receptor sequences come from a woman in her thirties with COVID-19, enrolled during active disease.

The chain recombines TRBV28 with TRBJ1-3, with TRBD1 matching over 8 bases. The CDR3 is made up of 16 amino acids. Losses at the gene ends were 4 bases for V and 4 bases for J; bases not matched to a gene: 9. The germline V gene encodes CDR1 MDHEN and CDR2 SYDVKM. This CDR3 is CASSSYRTGKGNTIYF. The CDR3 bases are TGTGCCAGCAGTTCCTACCGGACAGGGAAGGGAAACACCATATATTTT.

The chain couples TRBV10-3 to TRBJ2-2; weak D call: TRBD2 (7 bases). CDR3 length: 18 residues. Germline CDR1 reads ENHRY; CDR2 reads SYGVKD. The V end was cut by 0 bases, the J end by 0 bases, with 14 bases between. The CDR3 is CAISESGGAHSNTGELFF. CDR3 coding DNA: TGTGCCATCAGTGAGTCAGGGGGGGCACACTCGAACACCGGGGAGCTGTTTTTT.

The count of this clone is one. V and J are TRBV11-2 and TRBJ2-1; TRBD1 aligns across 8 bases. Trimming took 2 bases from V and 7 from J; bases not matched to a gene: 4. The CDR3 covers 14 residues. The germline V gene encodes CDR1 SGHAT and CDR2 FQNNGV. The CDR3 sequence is CASSLHRQGNEQFF. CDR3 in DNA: TGTGCCAGCAGCTTACATCGACAGGGGAATGAGCAGTTCTTC.

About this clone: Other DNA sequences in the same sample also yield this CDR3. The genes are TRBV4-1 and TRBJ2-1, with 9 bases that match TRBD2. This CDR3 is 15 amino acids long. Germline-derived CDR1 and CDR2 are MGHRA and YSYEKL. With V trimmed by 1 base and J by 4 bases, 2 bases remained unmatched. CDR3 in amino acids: CASSQGRGGYNEQFF. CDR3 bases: TGCGCCAGCAGCCAAGGGCGGGGGGGGTACAATGAGCAGTTCTTC.

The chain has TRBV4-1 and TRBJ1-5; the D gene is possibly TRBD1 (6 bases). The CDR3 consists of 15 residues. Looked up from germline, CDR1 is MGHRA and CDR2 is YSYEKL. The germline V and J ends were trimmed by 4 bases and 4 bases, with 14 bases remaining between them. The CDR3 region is CASSLQGIWNQPQHF. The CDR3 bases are TGCGCCAGCAGCCTTCAGGGGATTTGGAATCAGCCCCAGCATTTT.

The CDR3 DNA is TGTGCCAGCAGCTTGGAGGGGAACTATGGCTACACCTTC. Its translation is CASSLEGNYGYTF. The chain couples TRBV5-4 to TRBJ1-2, with D possibly matching TRBD1 (5 bases). The germline V gene has CDR1 SGHNT and CDR2 YYREEE (reference sequence). This CDR3 has 13 residues. V shed 0 bases and J shed 2 bases, with 5 bases lying between them.

The CDR3 DNA is TGTGCCAGCAGCTCCGAGGGCTATGGCTACACCTTC. Translated, it gives CASSSEGYGYTF. The chain combines TRBV7-2 with TRBJ1-2; D is unclear. Germline loops: CDR1 SGHTA, CDR2 FQGNSA. This CDR3 has 12 amino acids. V gave up 4 bases and J gave up 4 bases, with 7 bases separating them.

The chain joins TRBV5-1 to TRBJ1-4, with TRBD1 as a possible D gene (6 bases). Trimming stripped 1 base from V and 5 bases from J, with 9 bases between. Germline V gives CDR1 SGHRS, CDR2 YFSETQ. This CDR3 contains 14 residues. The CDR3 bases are TGCGCCAGCAGCTTGAGAACAGGGAATGAAAAACTGTTTTTT. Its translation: CASSLRTGNEKLFF.

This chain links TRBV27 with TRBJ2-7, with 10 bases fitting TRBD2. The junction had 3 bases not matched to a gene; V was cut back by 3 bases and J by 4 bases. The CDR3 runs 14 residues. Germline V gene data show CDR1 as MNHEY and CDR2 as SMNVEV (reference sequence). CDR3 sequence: CASSFSSGGYEQYF. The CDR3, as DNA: TGTGCCAGCAGTTTCTCTAGCGGGGGTTACGAGCAGTACTTC.

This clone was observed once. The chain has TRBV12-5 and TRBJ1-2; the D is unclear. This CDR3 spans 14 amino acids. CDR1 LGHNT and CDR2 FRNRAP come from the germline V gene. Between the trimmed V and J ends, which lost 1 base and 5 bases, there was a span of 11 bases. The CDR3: CASGLGTTLYGYTF. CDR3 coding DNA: TGTGCTAGTGGTTTGGGGACTACGTTATATGGCTACACCTTC.

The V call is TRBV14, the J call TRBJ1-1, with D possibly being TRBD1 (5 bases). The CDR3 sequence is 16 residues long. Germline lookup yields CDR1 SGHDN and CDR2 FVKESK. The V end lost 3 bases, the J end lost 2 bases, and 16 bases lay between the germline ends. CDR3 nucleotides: TGTGCCAGCAGCCAGCAGCTCATGGGGGGAAACACTGAAGCTTTCTTT. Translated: CASSQQLMGGNTEAFF.

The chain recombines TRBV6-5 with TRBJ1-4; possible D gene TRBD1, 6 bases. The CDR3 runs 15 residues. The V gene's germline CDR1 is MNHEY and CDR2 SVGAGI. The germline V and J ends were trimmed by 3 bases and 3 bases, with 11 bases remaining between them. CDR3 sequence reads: CASSYDRRANEKLFF. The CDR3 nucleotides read TGTGCCAGCAGTTATGACAGGAGAGCTAATGAAAAACTGTTTTTT.

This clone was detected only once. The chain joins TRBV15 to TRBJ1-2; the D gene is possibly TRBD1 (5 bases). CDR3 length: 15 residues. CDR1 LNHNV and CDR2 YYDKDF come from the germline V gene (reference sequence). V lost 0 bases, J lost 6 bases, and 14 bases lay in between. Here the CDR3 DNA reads TGTGCCACCAGCAGAGACGGTAGGGGATTAGATGGCTACACCTTC. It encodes CATSRDGRGLDGYTF.

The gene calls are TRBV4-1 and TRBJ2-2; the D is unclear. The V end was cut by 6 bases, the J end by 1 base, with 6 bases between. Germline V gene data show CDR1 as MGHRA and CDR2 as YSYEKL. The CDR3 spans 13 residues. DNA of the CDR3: TGCGCCAGCAGGGCAGGGAACACCGGGGAGCTGTTTTTT. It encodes CASRAGNTGELFF.

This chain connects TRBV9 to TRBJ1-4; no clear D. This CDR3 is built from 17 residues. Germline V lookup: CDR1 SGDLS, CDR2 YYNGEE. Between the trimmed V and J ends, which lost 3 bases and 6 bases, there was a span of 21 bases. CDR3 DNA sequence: TGTGCCAGCAGCGCCGACTCTGGGGTGGCGCGGGATGAAAAACTGTTTTTT. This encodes CASSADSGVARDEKLFF.

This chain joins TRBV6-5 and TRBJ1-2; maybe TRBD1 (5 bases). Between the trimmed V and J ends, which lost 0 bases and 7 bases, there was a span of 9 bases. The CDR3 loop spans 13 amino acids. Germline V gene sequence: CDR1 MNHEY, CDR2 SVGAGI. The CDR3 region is CASSYSGGAGYTF. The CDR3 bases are TGTGCCAGCAGTTACTCGGGAGGGGCTGGCTACACCTTC.

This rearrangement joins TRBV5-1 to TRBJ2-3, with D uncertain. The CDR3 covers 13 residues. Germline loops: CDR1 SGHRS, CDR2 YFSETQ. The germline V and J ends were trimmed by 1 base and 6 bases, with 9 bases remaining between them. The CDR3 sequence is CASSLSWRDTQYF. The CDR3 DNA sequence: TGCGCCAGCAGCTTGAGTTGGCGGGATACGCAGTATTTT.

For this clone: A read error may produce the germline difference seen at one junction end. DNA of the CDR3: TGTGCCAGCAGTGAATCGCCCCCGGGACAGGGGGTTTTGATCTTC. As protein: CASSESPPGQGVLIF. The chain has TRBV6-1 and TRBJ2-1; the match to TRBD1 covers 11 bases. Germline CDR1 MNHNS, CDR2 SASEGT. The CDR3 extends over 15 amino acids.

The CDR3 DNA sequence: TGTGCCAGCTCACCACCGGCCTCGGGTACGCAGTATTTT. This gives the protein CASSPPASGTQYF. The chain recombines TRBV18 with TRBJ2-3, with unresolved D. Trimming left V 0 bases short and J 8 bases short, with 9 bases between. Germline V gene sequence: CDR1 KGHSH, CDR2 LQKENI. The CDR3 sequence is 13 residues long.

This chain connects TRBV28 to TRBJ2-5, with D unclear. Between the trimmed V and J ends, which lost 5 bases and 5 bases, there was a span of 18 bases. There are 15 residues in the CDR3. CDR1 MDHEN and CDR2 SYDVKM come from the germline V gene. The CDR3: CASSPYRVIPETQYF. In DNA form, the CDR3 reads TGTGCCAGCAGTCCATACCGGGTCATTCCGGAGACCCAGTACTTC.

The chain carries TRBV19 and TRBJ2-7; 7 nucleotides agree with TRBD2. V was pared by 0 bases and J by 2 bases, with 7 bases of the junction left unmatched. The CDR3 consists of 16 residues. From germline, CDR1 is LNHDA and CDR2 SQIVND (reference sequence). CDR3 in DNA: TGTGCCAGTAGTATAGACGGGGGGACCCGAACCTACGAGCAGTACTTC. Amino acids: CASSIDGGTRTYEQYF. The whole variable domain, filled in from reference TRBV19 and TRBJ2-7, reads DGGITQSPKYLFRKEGQNVTLSCEQNLNHDAMYWYRQDPGQGLRLIYYSQIVNDFQKGDIAEGYSVSREKKESFPLTVTSAQKNPTAFYLCASSIDGGTRTYEQYFGPGTRLTVT.

CDR3 DNA sequence: TGTGCCAGCAGCTTGTTCACAGTCCAAGAGACCCAGTACTTC. It codes for CASSLFTVQETQYF. This chain links TRBV5-6 with TRBJ2-5; D is unclear. This CDR3 comprises 14 residues. Between the trimmed V and J ends, which lost 1 base and 1 base, there was a span of 8 bases. The germline CDR1 and CDR2 sequences are SGHDT and YYEEEE.